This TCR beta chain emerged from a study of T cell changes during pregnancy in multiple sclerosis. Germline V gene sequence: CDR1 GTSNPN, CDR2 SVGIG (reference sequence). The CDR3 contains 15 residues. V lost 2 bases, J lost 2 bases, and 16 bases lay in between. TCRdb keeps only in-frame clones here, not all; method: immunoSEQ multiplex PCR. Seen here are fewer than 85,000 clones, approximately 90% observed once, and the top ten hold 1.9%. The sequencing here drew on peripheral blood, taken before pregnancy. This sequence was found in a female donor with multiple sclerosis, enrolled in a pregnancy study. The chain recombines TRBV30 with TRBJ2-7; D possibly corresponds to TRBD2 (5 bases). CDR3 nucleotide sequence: TGTGCCTGGAGTATTGGGTGGGCGGAGGCCTACGAGCAGTACTTC. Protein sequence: CAWSIGWAEAYEQYF.